Presented here are 13 T cell receptor beta chains from one specimen sequenced in a study of blood T cell repertoires in COVID-19. Clones were read by immunoSEQ multiplex PCR, and TCRdb kept only the in-frame ones, dropping some. The sample shows roughly 280,000 clones, about 87% of them seen only once. Sequencing was done on a sample of PBMCs or T cells enriched from blood (not recorded which). The source of these receptors is a woman aged 25 to 39 with acute COVID-19.

This chain links TRBV7-3 with TRBJ2-1; a weak D match, TRBD1 (6 bases). The CDR3 loop spans 16 amino acids. V gave up 5 bases and J gave up 7 bases, with 21 bases separating them. The germline V gene has CDR1 SGHTA and CDR2 FQGTGA. The CDR3 region is CASSAEQGNGRNEQFF. The DNA for the CDR3 is TGTGCCAGCAGCGCAGAACAGGGTAATGGTAGGAATGAGCAGTTCTTC.

This clone is a singleton in its sample. The chain joins TRBV12-3 or TRBV12-4 to TRBJ1-1; D is uncertain. There are 13 residues in the CDR3. V lost 3 bases to trimming and J lost 1 base, with 6 bases between them. The CDR3 nucleotides are TGTGCCAGCAGTTTTGGTAGGAACACTGAAGCTTTCTTT. Protein sequence: CASSFGRNTEAFF.

This rearrangement joins TRBV4-1 to TRBJ2-3, with D possibly TRBD1 on 5 matching bases. V lost 4 bases and J 10 bases, leaving 18 bases between the germline ends. From germline, CDR1 is MGHRA and CDR2 YSYEKL. The CDR3 spans 14 residues. The CDR3 coding sequence is TGCGCCAGCAGCCCGCAACAGGTCGGAGAGGCGCAGTATTTT. Translating it yields CASSPQQVGEAQYF.

The chain employs TRBV28 and TRBJ1-6; D perhaps matches TRBD1 (5 bases). The CDR3 is made up of 15 amino acids. Trimming removed 6 bases from V and 10 bases from J, with 19 bases in between. Germline-derived CDR1 and CDR2 are MDHEN and SYDVKM. CDR3 amino acids: CASRRMGVGGSPLHF. Here the CDR3 DNA reads TGTGCCAGCAGACGAATGGGGGTTGGAGGGTCACCCCTCCACTTT.

The rearrangement joins TRBV10-1 to TRBJ2-5; 9 nucleotides agree with TRBD1. V gave up 2 bases and J gave up 1 base; unmatched junction bases: 5. The CDR3 sequence is 16 residues long. CDR1 and CDR2 (germline): WNHNN, SYGVQD (reference sequence). In DNA, the CDR3 is TGCGCCAGCAGTGAGGCTTCGACAGGGGGCCAAGAGACCCAGTACTTC. Translation: CASSEASTGGQETQYF.

The chain has TRBV6-5 and TRBJ2-3, with D maybe TRBD1 (6 bases). Between the trimmed V and J ends, which lost 6 bases and 4 bases, there was a span of 14 bases. The V gene's germline CDR1 is MNHEY and CDR2 SVGAGI. The CDR3 runs to 14 residues. The CDR3 DNA follows: TGTGCCAGCAGAAACAGGGAGTGGGCAGATACGCAGTATTTT. Translation gives CASRNREWADTQYF.

This chain connects TRBV18 to TRBJ1-1, with D possibly matching TRBD1 (5 bases). Trimming stripped 5 bases from V and 3 bases from J, with 13 bases between. The length of the CDR3 is 14 residues. Germline CDR1 KGHSH, CDR2 LQKENI. The CDR3 nucleotides read TGTGCCAGCTCATCGAGACAGCGGGACACTGAAGCTTTCTTT. It translates to CASSSRQRDTEAFF.

V gene TRBV5-1 combines with J gene TRBJ2-1; 11 nucleotides match TRBD2. After removal of 4 bases from V and 6 bases from J, the junction contained 9 bases not matched to a gene. This CDR3 comprises 16 residues. The germline CDR1 and CDR2 sequences are SGHRS and YFSETQ. The CDR3 protein is CASSRKTSGIFNEQFF. In DNA, the CDR3 is TGCGCCAGCAGCCGGAAGACTAGCGGGATCTTCAATGAGCAGTTCTTC.

The gene calls are TRBV6-2 or TRBV6-3 and TRBJ2-5; D unclear. Trimming removed 0 bases at V and 5 bases at J, with 10 bases between. Germline V gene data show CDR1 as MNHEY and CDR2 as SVGEGT. There are 14 residues in the CDR3. CDR3 sequence (DNA): TGTGCCAGCAGTTACTCGAGAGGTCTCGAGACCCAGTACTTC. Its translation is CASSYSRGLETQYF.

The chain's CDR3 is CASRVTSGRTDEQYF. CDR3 nucleotides: TGTGCCAGCAGGGTGACTAGCGGGAGGACCGACGAGCAGTACTTC. The chain links TRBV6-5 to TRBJ2-7; 13 bases map to TRBD2. V lost 6 bases to trimming and J lost 5 bases; unmatched junction nucleotides: 7. There are 15 residues in the CDR3. The germline gives CDR1 MNHEY, CDR2 SVGAGI.

The V and J genes are TRBV28 and TRBJ2-6, with D possibly matching TRBD1 (6 bases). The V end lost 8 bases, the J end lost 1 base, and 9 bases lay between the germline ends. This CDR3 comprises 14 residues. The V gene's germline CDR1 is MDHEN and CDR2 SYDVKM. In DNA form, the CDR3 reads TGTGCCAGCGGGGACAAATCTGGGGCCAACGTCCTGACTTTC. The encoded protein is CASGDKSGANVLTF.

The V call is TRBV24-1, the J call TRBJ2-7; possible D gene TRBD1, 6 bases. The V end lost 2 bases, the J end lost 4 bases, and 11 bases lay between the germline ends. The V gene's germline CDR1 is KGHDR and CDR2 SFDVKD. The CDR3 length is 14 residues. CDR3 in amino acids: CATSDSGEPYEQYF. The CDR3 DNA is TGTGCCACCAGTGATTCAGGGGAACCTTACGAGCAGTACTTC.

In this sample, this clone turned up a few times. The rearrangement links TRBV4-1 to TRBJ1-5; no clear D gene. Germline V gene sequence: CDR1 MGHRA, CDR2 YSYEKL. The CDR3 has 13 amino acids. V was clipped by 0 bases and J by 6 bases, with 6 bases between them. In nucleotides, the CDR3 is TGCGCCAGCAGCCAAGATCTTAGTCAGCCCCAGCATTTT. Protein: CASSQDLSQPQHF.